These 12 T cell receptor beta chains share one sample of origin, sequenced in a study of control samples from healthy donors and cancer patients. Data came from immunoSEQ multiplex PCR; TCRdb stores just in-frame clones and leaves some out. The sample has 100,000 to 150,000 clones; 70% to 90% are singletons. The specimen was blood. Receptors were obtained from a man between 50 and 59 years old in good health.

This clone occurred once. The CDR3 loop is CASSAQGLTYEQYF. For the CDR3, the DNA is TGCGCCAGCAGTGCCCAGGGTCTCACCTACGAGCAGTACTTC. V gene TRBV10-2 combines with J gene TRBJ2-7; perhaps TRBD1 as D (5 bases). Germline values: CDR1 WSHSY, CDR2 SAAADI. The germline V and J ends were trimmed by 4 bases and 2 bases, with 12 bases remaining between them. CDR3 size: 14 residues.

The rearrangement uses TRBV2 and TRBJ2-2, with TRBD2 matching 12 bases. The CDR3 is 16 residues long. Trimming took 4 bases from V and 6 from J; bases not matched to a gene: 6. Germline-derived CDR1 and CDR2 are SNHLY and FYNNEI. The CDR3 region has the DNA TGTGCCAGCAGTGGACTAGCGGGGGCTTGGTCCGGGGAGCTGTTTTTT. Protein sequence: CASSGLAGAWSGELFF.

The rearrangement joins TRBV6-1 to TRBJ1-6; D not resolved. This CDR3 contains 14 residues. Germline CDR1 and CDR2: MNHNS and SASEGT. The V end was cut by 1 base, the J end by 7 bases, with 8 bases between. The CDR3 DNA follows: TGTGCCAGCAGTGAAGTCCTGAGAAATTCACCCCTCCACTTT. It translates to CASSEVLRNSPLHF.

V and J are TRBV10-3 and TRBJ1-5; tentative D call: TRBD1 (5 bases). V was trimmed by 8 bases and J by 7 bases, leaving 21 bases between them. The CDR3 length is 15 residues. The germline V gene has CDR1 ENHRY and CDR2 SYGVKD. CDR3 in DNA: TGTGCCATCTCCAGGGAAGGGCAGGGAGGCCAGCCCCAGCATTTT. This codes for CAISREGQGGQPQHF.

The chain recombines TRBV7-2 with TRBJ2-3; 8 positions agree with TRBD2. Unmatched junction bases numbered 4, after V lost 8 bases and J lost 6 bases. Germline CDR1 and CDR2: SGHTA and FQGNSA. This CDR3 is 12 amino acids long. CDR3 in amino acids: CASLRGVDTQYF. CDR3 nucleotides: TGTGCCAGCCTGCGGGGGGTTGATACGCAGTATTTT.

This chain links TRBV27 with TRBJ1-3; 8 bases are a match to TRBD1. This CDR3 has 15 amino acids. Germline CDR1 and CDR2: MNHEY and SMNVEV (reference sequence). The junction had 5 bases not matched to a gene; V was cut back by 4 bases and J by 3 bases. CDR3 amino acids: CASSSRGHGGNTIYF. The CDR3 DNA reads TGTGCCAGCAGTTCCAGGGGGCATGGTGGAAACACCATATATTTT.

This clone was observed a single time. J is TRBJ2-7 and V is TRBV29-1; possibly TRBD1 for D (6 bases). From germline, CDR1 is SQVTM and CDR2 ANQGSEA. The CDR3 has 14 amino acids. V lost 0 bases and J 6 bases, leaving 15 bases between the germline ends. The CDR3 nucleotides read TGCAGCGTTGAAGACTACGGCAGGGGTCCCGAGCAGTACTTC. Its protein is CSVEDYGRGPEQYF.

V gene TRBV7-2 combines with J gene TRBJ2-2; no clear D. The V end was cut by 2 bases, the J end by 3 bases, with 10 bases between. The CDR3 runs to 15 residues. The germline V gene encodes CDR1 SGHTA and CDR2 FQGNSA. DNA for the CDR3: TGTGCCAGCAGCTTACAGCTCGGCCACACCGGGGAGCTGTTTTTT. Translated, it gives CASSLQLGHTGELFF.

The rearrangement links TRBV4-1 to TRBJ2-4; a weak D match, TRBD1 (6 bases). Germline CDR1 reads MGHRA; CDR2 reads YSYEKL. This CDR3 is 18 amino acids long. Trimming took 2 bases from V and 1 from J, leaving 18 bases between them. The CDR3 protein is CASSQRPHRVSAKNIQYF. The CDR3 nucleotides are TGCGCCAGCAGCCAACGGCCACACAGGGTCTCCGCCAAAAACATTCAGTACTTC.

J is TRBJ1-2 and V is TRBV6-4; D gene uncertain. Trimming shortened V by 4 bases and J by 6 bases, and 18 bases separated the two germline ends. The CDR3 loop spans 15 amino acids. Looked up from germline, CDR1 is MRHNA and CDR2 is SNTAGT. CDR3 sequence: CASSGAVPEVDGYTF. The DNA of the CDR3 is TGTGCCAGCAGTGGGGCGGTCCCCGAGGTGGATGGCTACACCTTC.

This rearrangement joins TRBV10-3 to TRBJ1-6, with 7 bases matching TRBD1. The CDR3 sequence is 13 residues long. Germline V gene lookup returns CDR1 ENHRY and CDR2 SYGVKD. V lost 11 bases, J lost 7 bases, and 8 bases stayed unmatched. The CDR3 spells CARRDSQNSPLHF. DNA of the CDR3: TGTGCCCGTCGGGACAGCCAAAATTCACCCCTCCACTTT.

The J gene is TRBJ1-2, the V gene TRBV2; D perhaps matches TRBD1 (6 bases). Per germline, CDR1 SNHLY and CDR2 FYNNEI. The length of the CDR3 is 12 residues. Trimming pared 10 bases from V and 2 bases from J, leaving 11 bases between. The CDR3, as DNA: TGTGCCACCTACGGACAGAACTATGGCTACACCTTC. This encodes CATYGQNYGYTF.